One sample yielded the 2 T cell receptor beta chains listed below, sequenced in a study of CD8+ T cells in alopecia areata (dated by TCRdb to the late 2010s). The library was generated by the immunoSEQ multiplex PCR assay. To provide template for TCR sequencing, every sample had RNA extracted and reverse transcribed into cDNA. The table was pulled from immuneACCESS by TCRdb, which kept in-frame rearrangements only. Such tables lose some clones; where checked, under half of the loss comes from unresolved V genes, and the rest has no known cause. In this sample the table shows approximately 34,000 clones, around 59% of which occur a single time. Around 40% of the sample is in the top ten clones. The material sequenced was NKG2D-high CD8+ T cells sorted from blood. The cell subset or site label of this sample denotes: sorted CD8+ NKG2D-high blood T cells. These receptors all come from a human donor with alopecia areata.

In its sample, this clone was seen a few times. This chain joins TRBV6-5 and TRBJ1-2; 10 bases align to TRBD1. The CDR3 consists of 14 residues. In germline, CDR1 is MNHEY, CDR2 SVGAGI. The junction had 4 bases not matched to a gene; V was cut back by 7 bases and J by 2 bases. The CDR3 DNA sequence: TGTGCCAGCACCGGACAGGGGGGCAACTATGGCTACACCTTC. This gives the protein CASTGQGGNYGYTF.

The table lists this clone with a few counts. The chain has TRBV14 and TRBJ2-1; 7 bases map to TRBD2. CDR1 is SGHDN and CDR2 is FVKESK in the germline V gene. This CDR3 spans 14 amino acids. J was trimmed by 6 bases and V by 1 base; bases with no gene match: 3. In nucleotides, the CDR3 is TGTGCCAGCAGCCAAGCCGGGAGGAGCAATGAGCAGTTCTTC. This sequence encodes CASSQAGRSNEQFF.